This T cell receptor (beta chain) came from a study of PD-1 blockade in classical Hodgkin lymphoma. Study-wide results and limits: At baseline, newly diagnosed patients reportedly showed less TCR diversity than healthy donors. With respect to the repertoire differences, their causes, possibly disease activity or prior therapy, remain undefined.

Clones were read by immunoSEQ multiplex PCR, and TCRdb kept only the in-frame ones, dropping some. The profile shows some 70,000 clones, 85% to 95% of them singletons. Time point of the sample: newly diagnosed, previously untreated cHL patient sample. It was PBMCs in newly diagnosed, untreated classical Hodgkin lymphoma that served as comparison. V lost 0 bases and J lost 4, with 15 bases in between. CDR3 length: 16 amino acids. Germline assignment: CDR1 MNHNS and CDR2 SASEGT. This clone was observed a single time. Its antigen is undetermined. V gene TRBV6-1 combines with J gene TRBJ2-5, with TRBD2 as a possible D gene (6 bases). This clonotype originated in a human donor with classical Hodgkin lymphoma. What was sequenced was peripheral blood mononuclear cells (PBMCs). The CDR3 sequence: CASSEATGVGRETQYF. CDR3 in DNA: TGTGCCAGCAGTGAAGCAACGGGAGTAGGTAGAGAGACCCAGTACTTC.